This TCR beta chain is drawn from a study of OX40 agonist ivuxolimab in advanced cancers. Repertoires were generated with immunoSEQ multiplex PCR, while TCRdb's copy carries only in-frame clones and drops some. The sample consists of roughly 13,000 clones, around 76% of them appearing once. The sequence was collected from an adult with an advanced solid tumor such as melanoma, head and neck, liver or kidney cancer. This specimen was CD4+ or CD8+ T cells sorted from blood, taken in a trial of the OX40 agonist ivuxolimab.

The CDR3 bases are TGTGCCAGCAGCGTAGGTTCCGGGACAGGAGTTAACACCGGGGAGCTGTTTTTT. It yields the protein CASSVGSGTGVNTGELFF. V and J are TRBV9 and TRBJ2-2; 8 nucleotides match TRBD1. The germline V gene has CDR1 SGDLS and CDR2 YYNGEE. CDR3 size: 18 residues. The V and J ends lost 0 bases and 2 bases, in that order; junction bases with no gene match: 9.